Included here is one T cell receptor beta chain sequence, with context. Its antigen is still unknown. Assay: immunoSEQ multiplex PCR; the TCRdb copy retains only in-frame clones and omits some. The sample comprises roughly 180,000 clones, around 90% of which are singletons, and about 5.9% rests with the top ten. V was pared by 1 base and J by 2 bases, with 6 bases between. CDR1 is LNHDA and CDR2 is SQIVND in the germline V gene (reference sequence). The CDR3 sequence is 14 residues long. This entry belongs to a study of Ad26.COV2.S vaccination and SARS-CoV-2 variants. Notes on the study in general: Reported post-vaccination CD8+ and CD4+ T cell responses to spike showed substantial breadth. TCR breadth and depth analyses may have underestimated total T cell responses. Placebo and vaccine recipients had non-spike TCR breadth that was similar. Vaccine recipients surpassed placebo recipients in spike-specific TCR breadth.

The sample here was peripheral blood, taken after recovery from COVID-19. The chain has TRBV19 and TRBJ1-5; perhaps TRBD1 as D (5 bases). This receptor was obtained from a human donor who had recovered from COVID-19. CDR3 sequence (DNA): TGTGCCAGTAGTATAGCGGGGGGCAATCAGCCCCAGCATTTT. Amino acids: CASSIAGGNQPQHF.